This TCR beta chain was obtained from a study of blood T cell repertoires in COVID-19. Background on the study: Specimens from acute and convalescent COVID-19 originated in the United States, Italy and Spain. In each case, the material was cDNA or gDNA derived from T cells, B-cell-depleted T cells, or PBMCs.

In the original processing: Estimated nucleated cell counts came from reference gene primer amplification. Profiling relied on immunoSEQ multiplex PCR, and the TCRdb table lists in-frame clones only, not all of them. V and J calls and clone size are as listed in that table; D and trimming were resolved from the DNA. The sample includes hundreds of thousands of clones, 81% of them seen just once. The sequence derives from a woman older than 75 with acute or convalescent COVID-19. The sequencing input was peripheral blood.

CDR3 amino acids: CASSAGLGWELFF. For the CDR3, the DNA is TGTGCCAGCAGCGCCGGACTAGGCTGGGAGCTGTTTTTT. The chain uses TRBV21-1 and TRBJ2-2; no check of the table's D call, TRBD2, against the DNA was made. TRBV21-1 counts as a pseudogene. CDR3 size: 13 residues.